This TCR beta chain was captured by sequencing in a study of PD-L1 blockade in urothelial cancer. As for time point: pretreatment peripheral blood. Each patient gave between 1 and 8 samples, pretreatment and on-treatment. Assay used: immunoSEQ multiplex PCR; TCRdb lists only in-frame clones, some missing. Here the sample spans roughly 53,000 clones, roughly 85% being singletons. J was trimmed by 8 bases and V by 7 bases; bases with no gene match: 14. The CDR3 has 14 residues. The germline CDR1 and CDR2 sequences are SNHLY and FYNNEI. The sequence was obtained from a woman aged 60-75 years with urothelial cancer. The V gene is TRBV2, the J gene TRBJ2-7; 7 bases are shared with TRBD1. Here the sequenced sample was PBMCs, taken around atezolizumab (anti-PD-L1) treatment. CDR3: CASNVEGANGKQYF. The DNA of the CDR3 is TGTGCCAGCAATGTTGAGGGGGCTAACGGGAAGCAGTACTTC.